Each of the 10 T cell receptor beta chains below was sequenced from the same sample in a study of blood T cell repertoires in COVID-19. The assay was immunoSEQ multiplex PCR, and TCRdb's table has in-frame clones only and misses some. The data show some 48,000 clones, 93% seen once. Sequencing was done on a sample of peripheral blood. The receptors were sampled from a man aged 60 to 69 with COVID-19, enrolled during active disease.

The gene calls are TRBV7-8 and TRBJ1-6, with 8 bases that match TRBD1. Trimming at V came to 1 base and at J to 10 bases, leaving 12 bases not matched to a gene. Germline V gene lookup returns CDR1 SGHVS and CDR2 FQNEAQ. The CDR3 is made up of 17 amino acids. CDR3 loop: CASSLVGQGATKSPLHF. The CDR3 bases are TGTGCCAGCAGCTTAGTAGGGCAGGGGGCCACTAAGTCACCCCTCCACTTT.

The chain recombines TRBV10-3 with TRBJ2-7; D uncertain. The CDR3 is 14 residues long. The germline gives CDR1 ENHRY, CDR2 SYGVKD. V was cut by 7 bases and J by 0 bases, with 13 bases left in between. The DNA of the CDR3 is TGTGCCATCACACTCAGTCCGGGCTCCTACGAGCAGTACTTC. It encodes CAITLSPGSYEQYF.

There are a few counts of this clone. The V gene is TRBV28, the J gene TRBJ1-6; D might be TRBD1 (6 bases). CDR1 and CDR2 from the germline V gene are MDHEN and SYDVKM. V was trimmed by 2 bases and J by 7 bases, leaving 9 bases between them. This CDR3 contains 14 residues. The CDR3 sequence is CASSLQGPNSPLHF. The CDR3 DNA reads as TGTGCCAGCAGTTTACAGGGGCCGAATTCACCCCTCCACTTT. The variable domain in full, completed from reference TRBV28 and TRBJ1-6, reads DVKVTQSSRYLVKRTGEKVFLECVQDMDHENMFWYRQDPGLGLRLIYFSYDVKMKEKGDIPEGYSVSREKKERFSLILESASTNQTSMYLCASSLQGPNSPLHFGNGTRLTVT.

This rearrangement joins TRBV7-3 to TRBJ2-2, with 14 bases fitting TRBD2. CDR3 length: 18 amino acids. Germline V gene data show CDR1 as SGHTA and CDR2 as FQGTGA. Trimming removed 5 bases from V and 5 bases from J; junction bases left unmatched: 10. The DNA of the CDR3 is TGTGCCAGCAGCCCCCAGGGACTAGCGGGAGATTTGACCGGGGAGCTGTTTTTT. It specifies CASSPQGLAGDLTGELFF.

CDR3: CASSSLSRILDTQYF. As DNA, the CDR3 is TGTGCCAGCAGCTCGCTGAGCAGGATTTTAGATACGCAGTATTTT. V and J are TRBV5-8 and TRBJ2-3; D is undetermined. This CDR3 comprises 15 residues. Trimming cost V 3 bases and J 5 bases, with 16 bases left between them. Germline V gives CDR1 SGHTS, CDR2 YDEGEE. Full variable domain (remainder filled in from reference TRBV5-8 and TRBJ2-3): EAGVTQSPTHLIKTRGQQATLRCSPISGHTSVYWYQQALGLGLQFLLWYDEGEERNRGNFPPRFSGRQFPNYSSELNVNALELEDSALYLCASSSLSRILDTQYFGPGTRLTVL.

This chain uses TRBV7-9 with TRBJ1-4; TRBD1 matches at 10 bases. The CDR3 consists of 14 residues. The germline V gene has CDR1 SEHNR and CDR2 FQNEAQ (reference sequence). The J segment lost 8 bases and the V segment lost 1 base, leaving 1 base of the junction unmatched. As DNA, the CDR3 is TGTGCCAGCAGCTTAGGGACAGGGGGGGAAAAACTGTTTTTT. Its translation: CASSLGTGGEKLFF. The full variable domain, in which reference TRBV7-9 and TRBJ1-4 provide the parts outside the CDR3, is DTGVSQNPRHKITKRGQNVTFRCDPISEHNRLYWYRQTLGQGPEFLTYFQNEAQLEKSRLLSDRFSAERPKGSFSTLEIQRTEQGDSAMYLCASSLGTGGEKLFFGSGTQLSVL.

The gene calls are TRBV5-1 and TRBJ2-7; TRBD1 matches at 7 bases. Trimming at V came to 0 bases and at J to 0 bases, leaving 3 bases not matched to a gene. Germline-derived CDR1 and CDR2 are SGHRS and YFSETQ. The CDR3 sequence is 15 residues long. CDR3 sequence (DNA): TGCGCCAGCAGCTTGGACGGGACAGACTCCTACGAGCAGTACTTC. Its protein product is CASSLDGTDSYEQYF.

The chain employs TRBV7-9 and TRBJ2-7, with 8 bases identical to TRBD1. Germline values: CDR1 SEHNR, CDR2 FQNEAQ (reference sequence). CDR3 size: 14 residues. V trimming: 6 bases; J trimming: 3 bases; junction bases outside the gene matches: 7. This chain's CDR3 is CASRPGTGSYEQYF. CDR3 sequence (DNA): TGTGCCAGCAGGCCCGGGACAGGTAGCTACGAGCAGTACTTC.

The chain links TRBV28 to TRBJ2-7; possible D gene TRBD2, 5 bases. Trimming removed 6 bases at V and 5 bases at J, with 23 bases between. Germline V gene sequence: CDR1 MDHEN, CDR2 SYDVKM. The CDR3 totals 16 residues. CDR3 sequence (DNA): TGTGCCAGCAGCACCTCTGCCGCGGGCGCCTCGGACGAGCAGTACTTC. Its translation: CASSTSAAGASDEQYF.

The genes are TRBV3-1 (or the pseudogene TRBV3-2) and TRBJ1-2, with unresolved D. The V and J ends lost 6 bases and 8 bases respectively, with 19 bases between them. Germline CDR1 reads LGHDT; CDR2 reads YNNKEL (reference sequence). The CDR3 spans 14 residues. This CDR3 is CASRKDGLYGGYTF. CDR3 nucleotides: TGTGCCAGCAGAAAGGACGGACTTTATGGGGGCTACACCTTC.